One sample yielded the 22 T cell receptor beta chains listed below, sequenced in a study of tumor-infiltrating lymphocytes in primary liver carcinoma. The source material, about 19-30 mg of unsorted bulk tissue, was used to co-extract RNA and DNA. With around 450 ng total RNA as template and a constant-region primer, TCR beta cDNA was made. Amplification in three nested multiplex PCR rounds with slightly modified ARM-PCR gave rise to TCR beta libraries. Amplification in the first two PCR rounds was performed using TRBV1-TRBV30 forward primers and a C-beta reverse primer for approximately 10 cycles each. Each CDR3 protein gets one entry after TCRdb re-called the multiplex PCR reads with MiXCR. The table includes fewer than 80,000 distinct CDR3 sequences, 69% detected once. Input material: tumor-adjacent normal liver tissue. The source of these receptors is a man aged 35 to 55 with primary liver carcinoma and hepatitis B virus infection.

This chain connects TRBV11-3 to TRBJ2-1; a weak D match, TRBD2 (5 bases). Germline V gene lookup returns CDR1 SGHNT and CDR2 YENEEA. Trimming pared 5 bases from V and 6 bases from J, leaving 17 bases between. CDR3 length: 15 residues. The CDR3 reads CASSLQSGGFNEQFF. CDR3 bases: TGTGCCAGCAGCCTACAAAGCGGAGGTTTCAATGAGCAGTTCTTC.

Of note for this clonotype: This could be a read error, since a much larger clone is one nucleotide away. The rearrangement joins TRBV13 to TRBJ2-7; the match to TRBD2 covers 13 bases. This CDR3 comprises 17 residues. V was clipped by 3 bases and J by 4 bases; unmatched bases: 9. Germline CDR1 and CDR2: PRHDT and FYEKMQ (reference sequence). CDR3 protein: CASSFAGTSGNFYEQYF. CDR3 nucleotides: TGTGCCAGCAGCTTTGCCGGGACTAGCGGGAATTTTTACGAGCAGTACTTC.

A word on this clonotype: A junction boundary mismatches the germline segment, possibly from a read error. The rearrangement links TRBV29-1 to TRBJ2-3, with a tentative D call TRBD1 (5 bases). CDR3 length equals 13 residues. Germline V gene sequence: CDR1 SQVTM, CDR2 ANQGSEA. The CDR3 region is CSVEPTGTDMQYF. The CDR3 DNA follows: TGCAGCGTTGAACCAACAGGCACAGATATGCAGTATTTT.

This clonotype was detected ten times or more. The J gene is TRBJ1-5, the V gene TRBV4-3; D gene unclear. Germline values: CDR1 LGHNA, CDR2 YSLEER. Deletions cut 0 bases from V and 4 bases from J, with 4 bases between. The CDR3 has 13 residues. Written as DNA, the CDR3 is TGCGCCAGCAGCCAAGATCGGAATCAGCCCCAGCATTTT. Protein product: CASSQDRNQPQHF.

A note on this clonotype: At one end, the junction sequence differs from germline, possibly due to a read error. The rearrangement links TRBV29-1 to TRBJ1-1, with D tentatively TRBD1 (6 bases). This CDR3 region has 12 residues. The germline gives CDR1 SQVTM, CDR2 ANQGSEA. The CDR3 DNA reads as TGCAGAATGAAGGGGGTTAGAACTGAAGCCTTCTTT. This codes for CRMKGVRTEAFF.

A word on this clonotype: Given the absence of the conserved phenylalanine or tryptophan at the CDR3 end, a read error is likely. The genes are TRBV5-1 and TRBJ2-7; maybe TRBD2 (5 bases). CDR1 and CDR2 from the germline V gene are SGHRS and YFSETQ. This CDR3 is 16 amino acids long. Trimming shortened V by 2 bases and J by 2 bases, and 17 bases separated the two germline ends. The CDR3 sequence is CASSLEGGDWTYEQYL. CDR3 coding DNA: TGCGCCAGCAGCTTAGAGGGTGGGGATTGGACCTACGAGCAGTACTTG.

The chain carries TRBV30 and TRBJ2-6; tentative D call: TRBD1 (5 bases). Germline V CDR1 and CDR2: GTSNPN, SVGIG (reference sequence). With 3 bases removed from V and 1 base from J, the gap between germline ends came to 10 bases. This CDR3 comprises 15 residues. The CDR3 DNA follows: TGTGCCTGGAGATCCACAGGATCTGGGGCCAACGTCCTGACTTTC. This encodes CAWRSTGSGANVLTF.

V gene TRBV29-1 combines with J gene TRBJ2-1, with D uncertain. CDR1 is SQVTM and CDR2 is ANQGSEA in the germline V gene. The CDR3 runs 15 residues. V was trimmed by 0 bases and J by 0 bases, leaving 9 bases between them. The CDR3 loop is CSVEDGAGSYNEQFF. CDR3 DNA sequence: TGCAGCGTTGAAGATGGAGCAGGCTCCTACAATGAGCAGTTCTTC.

This chain links TRBV7-3 with TRBJ2-2; D not certain. Germline V gene sequence: CDR1 SGHTA, CDR2 FQGTGA. V was cut by 2 bases and J by 6 bases, with 7 bases left in between. The CDR3 is made up of 13 amino acids. CDR3 amino acids: CASSLQASGELFF. The CDR3 coding sequence is TGTGCCAGCAGCTTACAAGCATCCGGGGAGCTGTTTTTT.

About this clonotype: The junction shows a germline mismatch at one end, possibly a read error. The chain combines TRBV6-6 with TRBJ1-1; D possibly corresponds to TRBD1 (5 bases). The CDR3 covers 14 residues. Germline loops: CDR1 MNHNY, CDR2 SVGAGI (reference sequence). The CDR3 sequence is CAGSYLGQDTEAFF. The CDR3 DNA sequence: TGTGCCGGCAGTTACCTTGGACAAGACACTGAAGCTTTCTTT.

The rearrangement uses TRBV20-1 and TRBJ2-1, with 13 bases lining up with TRBD2. Per the germline V gene, CDR1 is DFQATT and CDR2 is SNEGSKA (reference sequence). V lost 2 bases, J lost 8 bases, and 9 bases stayed unmatched. CDR3 size: 16 residues. CDR3 bases: TGCAGTGCTAGATCCCGTGTAGGACTAGCGGGAGATGAGCAGTTCTTC. Protein sequence: CSARSRVGLAGDEQFF.

Details on this clonotype: A read error may account for a junction end that differs from germline. The V gene is TRBV4-1, the J gene TRBJ2-1; D is undetermined. The CDR3 is 16 residues long. Germline CDR1 is MGHRA and CDR2 is YSYEKL. CDR3 sequence (DNA): TGCGCCAACAGCCAAGGTAGCACCGCATGGGCTGGTGAGCAGTTCTTC. Translation: CANSQGSTAWAGEQFF.

In its sample, this clonotype was seen a few times. The CDR3 carries no conserved terminal phenylalanine or tryptophan, so it likely arises from a read error. CDR3 DNA sequence: TGTGCCACCAGTGGAACCGGGACAGGGGTTTCGGAGACCCAGTACTCT. Amino acids: CATSGTGTGVSETQYS. This chain uses TRBV24-1 with TRBJ2-5; TRBD1 matches at 10 bases. Per the germline V gene, CDR1 is KGHDR and CDR2 is SFDVKD. The V and J ends lost 5 bases and 5 bases, in that order; junction bases with no gene match: 10. This CDR3 region has 16 residues.

In its sample, this clonotype was seen many times. V is TRBV6-5 and J is TRBJ2-5; weak D call: TRBD2 (5 bases). V was pared by 5 bases and J by 5 bases, with 9 bases between. The CDR3 contains 12 residues. Germline V lookup: CDR1 MNHEY, CDR2 SVGAGI. The CDR3 DNA follows: TGTGCCAGCAGTGGCGGGCTGGAGACCCAGTACTTC. Amino acid sequence: CASSGGLETQYF.

Comment on this clonotype: At one boundary the junction diverges from the germline segment, which might be a read error. The rearrangement uses TRBV12-3 or TRBV12-4 and TRBJ2-5; D not certain. This CDR3 has 14 residues. CDR3 sequence (DNA): TGTGCCAGCGCTCAGTTACAGTCCCAAGAGACCCAGTATTTC. Translation gives CASAQLQSQETQYF.

The chain couples TRBV5-6 to TRBJ2-1; perhaps TRBD2 as D (5 bases). There are 16 residues in the CDR3. Deletions cut 0 bases from V and 4 bases from J, with 14 bases between. Germline CDR1 SGHDT, CDR2 YYEEEE. In DNA, the CDR3 is TGTGCCAGCAGCTTGGAAGGACTTAGCTATTACAATGAGCAGTTCTTC. This translates into CASSLEGLSYYNEQFF.

The chain combines TRBV6-2 or TRBV6-3 with TRBJ2-1, with D uncertain. This CDR3 is built from 14 residues. CDR1 and CDR2 (germline): MNHEY, SVGEGT. DNA for the CDR3: TGTGTCAGTAGCTACGGGCCTTATAGCAGGGAGCAGTTCTTC. Residues: CVSSYGPYSREQFF.

Turning to this clonotype: The germline gene is not matched at one end of the junction; a read error may be the cause. The V gene is TRBV19, the J gene TRBJ1-2, with 7 bases aligning to TRBD1. The CDR3 has 14 amino acids. Germline lookup yields CDR1 LNHDA and CDR2 SQIVND (reference sequence). This chain's CDR3 is CASSIRQGTYGHTF. The CDR3 DNA follows: TGTGCCAGTAGTATCCGACAGGGAACCTATGGCCACACCTTC.

The chain uses TRBV6-1 and TRBJ1-1; TRBD1 matches at 8 bases. Trimming cost V 6 bases and J 5 bases; bases outside gene matches: 8. This CDR3 region has 14 residues. Per germline, CDR1 MNHNS and CDR2 SASEGT. The CDR3 DNA reads as TGTGCCAGCAGCCCAATCACAGGGGGGACTGAAGCTTTCTTT. Its protein is CASSPITGGTEAFF.

On this clonotype: The CDR3 carries no conserved terminal phenylalanine or tryptophan, so it likely arises from a read error. The DNA is omitted, as the CDR3 cannot be located on it reliably, and the CDR3 follows TCRdb's listing. The CDR3 protein is CASRPGQATSFYEQYL. The chain joins TRBV6-5 to TRBJ2-7; the table's D call, TRBD1, has no DNA check behind it. Counting both end residues, the CDR3 totals 16 amino acids. Germline loops: CDR1 MNHEY, CDR2 SVGAGI.

Note on this clonotype: The junction departs from germline at one end; a sequencing error may be responsible. The chain couples TRBV4-2 to TRBJ2-5; D possibly corresponds to TRBD1 (5 bases). CDR3 length: 14 amino acids. CDR1 LGHNA and CDR2 YNFKEQ come from the germline V gene. The CDR3 is CTSSQDPGPQTQYF. The CDR3 DNA reads as TGTACCAGCAGCCAAGATCCAGGGCCGCAGACCCAGTACTTC.

As regards this clonotype: One junction end does not reproduce the germline sequence, and a read error may be involved. The rearrangement joins TRBV11-2 to TRBJ1-2, with unresolved D. This CDR3 has 13 residues. Germline V lookup: CDR1 SGHAT, CDR2 FQNNGV. The DNA of the CDR3 is TGTGCCAACAGCTCGACGGGCTACTATGACTACACCTTC. This gives the protein CANSSTGYYDYTF. Using reference TRBV11-2 and TRBJ1-2 for the parts outside the CDR3, the full variable domain is EAGVAQSPRYKIIEKRQSVAFWCNPISGHATLYWYQQILGQGPKLLIQFQNNGVVDDSQLPKDRFSAERLKGVDSTLKIQPAKLEDSAVYLCANSSTGYYDYTFGSGTRLTVV.